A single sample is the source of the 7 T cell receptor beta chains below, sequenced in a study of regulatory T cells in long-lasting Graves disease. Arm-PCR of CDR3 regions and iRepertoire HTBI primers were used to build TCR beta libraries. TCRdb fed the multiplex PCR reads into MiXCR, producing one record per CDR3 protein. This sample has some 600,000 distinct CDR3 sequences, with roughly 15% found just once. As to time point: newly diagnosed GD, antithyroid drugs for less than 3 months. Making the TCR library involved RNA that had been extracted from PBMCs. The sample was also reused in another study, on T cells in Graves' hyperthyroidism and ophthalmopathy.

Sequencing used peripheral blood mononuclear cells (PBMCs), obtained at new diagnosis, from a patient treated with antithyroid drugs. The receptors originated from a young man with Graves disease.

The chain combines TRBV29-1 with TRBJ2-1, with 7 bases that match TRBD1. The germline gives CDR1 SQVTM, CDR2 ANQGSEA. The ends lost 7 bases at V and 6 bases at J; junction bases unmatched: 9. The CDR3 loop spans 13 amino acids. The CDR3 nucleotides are TGCAGCGGTGAGAGTCACAGGGGCAATGAGCAGTTCTTC. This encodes CSGESHRGNEQFF.

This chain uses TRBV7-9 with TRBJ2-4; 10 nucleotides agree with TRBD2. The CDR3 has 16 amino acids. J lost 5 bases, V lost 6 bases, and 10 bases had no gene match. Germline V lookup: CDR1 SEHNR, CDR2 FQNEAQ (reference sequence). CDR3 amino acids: CASSTGTSVPQNIQYF. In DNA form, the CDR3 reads TGTGCCAGCAGTACCGGGACTAGCGTTCCCCAAAACATTCAGTACTTC.

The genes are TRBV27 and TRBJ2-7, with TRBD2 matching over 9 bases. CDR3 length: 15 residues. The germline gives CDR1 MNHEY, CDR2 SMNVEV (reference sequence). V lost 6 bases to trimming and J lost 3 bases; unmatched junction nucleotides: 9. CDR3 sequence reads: CASSPVGGRVYEQYF. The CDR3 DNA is TGTGCCAGCAGCCCCGTTGGCGGGAGGGTCTACGAGCAGTACTTC.

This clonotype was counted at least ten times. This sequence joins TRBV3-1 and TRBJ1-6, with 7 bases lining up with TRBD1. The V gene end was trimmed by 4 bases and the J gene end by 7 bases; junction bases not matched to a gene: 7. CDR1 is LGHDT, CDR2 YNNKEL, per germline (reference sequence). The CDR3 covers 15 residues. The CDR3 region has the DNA TGTGCCAGCAGCCCCCGACAGGGTGGGAATTCACCCCTCCACTTT. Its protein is CASSPRQGGNSPLHF.

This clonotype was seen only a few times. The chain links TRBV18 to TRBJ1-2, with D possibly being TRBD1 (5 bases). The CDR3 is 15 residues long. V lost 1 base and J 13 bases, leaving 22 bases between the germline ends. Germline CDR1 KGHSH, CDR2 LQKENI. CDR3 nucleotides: TGTGCCAGCTCACCACGGTCCTCCGGGACCGACGAATTCACCTTC. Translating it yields CASSPRSSGTDEFTF.

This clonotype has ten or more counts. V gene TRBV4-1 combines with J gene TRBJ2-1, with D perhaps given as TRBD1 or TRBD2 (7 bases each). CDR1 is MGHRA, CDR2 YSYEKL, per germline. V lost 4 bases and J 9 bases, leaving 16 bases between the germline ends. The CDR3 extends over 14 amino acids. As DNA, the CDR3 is TGCGCCAGCAGCCTTACAGGGGAGGGGGGTGAGCAGTTCTTC. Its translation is CASSLTGEGGEQFF.

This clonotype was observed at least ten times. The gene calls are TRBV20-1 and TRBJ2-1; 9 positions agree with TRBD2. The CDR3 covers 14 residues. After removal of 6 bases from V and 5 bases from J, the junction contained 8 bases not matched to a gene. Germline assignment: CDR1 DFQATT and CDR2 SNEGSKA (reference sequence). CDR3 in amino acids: CSALQREVDNEQFF. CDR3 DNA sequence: TGCAGTGCCCTACAGCGGGAGGTAGACAATGAGCAGTTCTTC.